One and the same sample provided the 22 T cell receptor beta chains below, sequenced in a study of T cell responses to AZD1222 COVID-19 vaccine. Profiling relied on immunoSEQ multiplex PCR, and the TCRdb table lists in-frame clones only, not all of them. The table includes 75,000 to 100,000 clones, around nine tenths detected once. The input for sequencing was peripheral blood, taken on day 0 of AZD1222 vaccination. The receptor set was obtained from an adult in good health.

The rearrangement uses TRBV5-6 and TRBJ2-4, with 7 bases aligning to TRBD2. The CDR3 is 14 amino acids. The germline V gene encodes CDR1 SGHDT and CDR2 YYEEEE. J lost 5 bases, V lost 0 bases, and 2 bases had no gene match. CDR3 in amino acids: CASSLVAGENIQYF. CDR3 in DNA: TGTGCCAGCAGCTTGGTGGCGGGAGAAAACATTCAGTACTTC.

CDR3 amino acids: CASSFEGARETQYF. The CDR3 DNA reads as TGTGCCAGCAGTTTCGAGGGGGCTAGGGAGACCCAGTACTTC. V and J are TRBV28 and TRBJ2-5; 7 nucleotides match TRBD1. CDR3 size: 14 residues. CDR1 and CDR2 from the germline V gene are MDHEN and SYDVKM. Trimming at V came to 3 bases and at J to 5 bases, leaving 6 bases not matched to a gene.

V usage is TRBV4-1 and J usage is TRBJ2-7; 7 nucleotides match TRBD2. Per germline, CDR1 MGHRA and CDR2 YSYEKL. The J segment lost 2 bases and the V segment lost 0 bases, leaving 7 bases of the junction unmatched. The CDR3 length is 16 residues. The CDR3 is CASSQDLAANTYEQYF. The CDR3 DNA is TGCGCCAGCAGCCAAGATCTAGCGGCCAACACCTACGAGCAGTACTTC.

The J gene is TRBJ2-2, the V gene TRBV24-1; D gene uncertain. Deletions cut 10 bases from V and 0 bases from J, with 8 bases between. Germline loops: CDR1 KGHDR, CDR2 SFDVKD. This CDR3 region has 13 residues. CDR3 coding DNA: TGTGCCACTTCTTACACGAACACCGGGGAGCTGTTTTTT. Encoded protein: CATSYTNTGELFF.

The rearrangement joins TRBV24-1 to TRBJ2-1, with 8 bases lining up with TRBD2. CDR1 is KGHDR, CDR2 SFDVKD, per germline. The ends lost 6 bases at V and 6 bases at J; junction bases unmatched: 3. This CDR3 spans 13 amino acids. The CDR3 DNA follows: TGTGCCACCAGTAAAGCGGGAGTCAATGAGCAGTTCTTC. Residues: CATSKAGVNEQFF.

About this clone: Other nucleotide sequences in the sample specify the same CDR3. This chain uses TRBV7-9 with TRBJ1-1; 7 nucleotides match TRBD1. This CDR3 is built from 13 residues. Trimming cost V 5 bases and J 1 base; bases outside gene matches: 1. Germline values: CDR1 SEHNR, CDR2 FQNEAQ (reference sequence). CDR3 residues: CASSRTGNTEAFF. The DNA for the CDR3 is TGTGCCAGCAGCCGGACAGGGAACACTGAAGCTTTCTTT.

This clone has a single count. The chain uses TRBV19 and TRBJ1-4; D is unresolved. Germline values: CDR1 LNHDA, CDR2 SQIVND (reference sequence). The CDR3 covers 15 residues. V dropped 1 base and J dropped 8 bases, with 14 bases sitting between them. The DNA for the CDR3 is TGTGCCAGTAGTATAGTTATTTTGACGATGGAAAAACTGTTTTTT. It codes for CASSIVILTMEKLFF. The full variable domain, with the rest looked up from reference TRBV19 and TRBJ1-4, is DGGITQSPKYLFRKEGQNVTLSCEQNLNHDAMYWYRQDPGQGLRLIYYSQIVNDFQKGDIAEGYSVSREKKESFPLTVTSAQKNPTAFYLCASSIVILTMEKLFFGSGTQLSVL.

The sample holds a few counts of this clone. CDR3 nucleotide sequence: TGTGCTAGTGGTTTAGGGGGGGCGGTAATCGATGAGCAGTTCTTC. Translated, it gives CASGLGGAVIDEQFF. The genes are TRBV12-5 and TRBJ2-1; a weak D match, TRBD2 (7 bases). Germline lookup yields CDR1 LGHNT and CDR2 FRNRAP. V lost 3 bases and J 8 bases, leaving 17 bases between the germline ends. The CDR3 covers 15 residues. Variable domain in full (rest from reference TRBV12-5 and TRBJ2-1): DARVTQTPRHKVTEMGQEVTMRCQPILGHNTVFWYRQTMMQGLELLAYFRNRAPLDDSGMPKDRFSAEMPDATLATLKIQPSEPRDSAVYFCASGLGGAVIDEQFFGPGTRLTVL.

The chain uses TRBV28 and TRBJ1-6, with D possibly matching TRBD1 (6 bases). The CDR3 spans 14 residues. V shed 6 bases and J shed 8 bases, with 14 bases lying between them. Germline assignment: CDR1 MDHEN and CDR2 SYDVKM. CDR3 DNA sequence: TGTGCCAGCAGGGATGACAGGAAAGATTCACCCCTCCACTTT. It encodes CASRDDRKDSPLHF.

V usage is TRBV10-3 and J usage is TRBJ2-7, with D perhaps matching TRBD1 or TRBD2 (5 bases each). Trimming removed 9 bases from V and 1 base from J, with 19 bases in between. CDR1 and CDR2 from the germline V gene are ENHRY and SYGVKD. The CDR3 contains 15 residues. The CDR3 reads CAIGTRTLGSYEQYF. The CDR3 DNA reads as TGTGCCATTGGGACCAGAACACTCGGGTCCTACGAGCAGTACTTC.

V and J are TRBV29-1 and TRBJ2-1; TRBD2 aligns across 8 bases. Per germline, CDR1 SQVTM and CDR2 ANQGSEA. CDR3 length: 15 residues. Trimming at V came to 4 bases and at J to 4 bases, leaving 9 bases not matched to a gene. DNA for the CDR3: TGCAGCGTTGTCCTTCCGGGAGGGCGATACAATGAGCAGTTCTTC. Translation gives CSVVLPGGRYNEQFF.

The rearrangement uses TRBV4-3 and TRBJ1-1, with 9 positions matching TRBD1. Germline V gene sequence: CDR1 LGHNA, CDR2 YSLEER. The CDR3 is 18 residues long. With V trimmed by 0 bases and J by 3 bases, 11 bases remained unmatched. The CDR3: CASSQDLPGQGGDTEAFF. The CDR3 DNA follows: TGCGCCAGCAGCCAAGACCTTCCGGGACAGGGTGGTGACACTGAAGCTTTCTTT.

This clone was found once. The CDR3 DNA sequence: TGTGCCAGCAGCCAAGCTGGTGAAGCTTTCTTT. Protein sequence: CASSQAGEAFF. The chain joins TRBV3-1 (or the pseudogene TRBV3-2) to TRBJ1-1; D gene unclear. Germline assignment: CDR1 LGHDT and CDR2 YNNKEL (reference sequence). The V and J ends lost 1 base and 7 bases respectively, with 4 bases between them. The CDR3 loop spans 11 amino acids.

The chain recombines TRBV2 with TRBJ2-2; D is ambiguous. Looked up from germline, CDR1 is SNHLY and CDR2 is FYNNEI. Trimming took 7 bases from V and 8 from J, leaving 14 bases between them. The CDR3 sequence is 13 residues long. This chain's CDR3 is CASKVQSTGELFF. CDR3 nucleotides: TGTGCCAGCAAGGTCCAGAGTACAGGGGAGCTGTTTTTT. The full variable domain, completed using reference TRBV2 and TRBJ2-2, is EPEVTQTPSHQVTQMGQEVILRCVPISNHLYFYWYRQILGQKVEFLVSFYNNEISEKSEIFDDQFSVERPDGSNFTLKIRSTKLEDSAMYFCASKVQSTGELFFGEGSRLTVL.

With regard to this clone: A read error may produce the germline difference seen at one junction end. CDR3: CATSYFIAGDAGELFF. As DNA, the CDR3 is TGTGCCACCAGTTATTTTATCGCGGGCGACGCCGGGGAGCTGTTTTTT. The rearrangement links TRBV24-1 to TRBJ2-2, with a weak D call TRBD2 (5 bases). Germline lookup yields CDR1 KGHDR and CDR2 SFDVKD. The CDR3 spans 16 residues.

V and J are TRBV7-6 and TRBJ1-3, with a tentative D call TRBD1 (6 bases). Per the germline V gene, CDR1 is SGHVS and CDR2 is FNYEAQ. The V gene lost 2 bases and the J gene lost 7 bases, with 15 bases spanning the gap. This CDR3 has 15 amino acids. The CDR3 nucleotides read TGTGCCAGCAGCTTACTGGCAGGGGACGAGAACACCATATATTTT. This encodes CASSLLAGDENTIYF.

The V and J genes are TRBV24-1 and TRBJ2-2; no firm D call. This CDR3 comprises 14 residues. Germline loops: CDR1 KGHDR, CDR2 SFDVKD. Trimming removed 5 bases at V and 5 bases at J, with 11 bases between. CDR3 coding DNA: TGTGCCACCAGTGGAAGAACAGTAACCGGGGAGCTGTTTTTT. Residues: CATSGRTVTGELFF.

The chain carries TRBV5-1 and TRBJ1-4; D ambiguous. The CDR3 has 15 amino acids. CDR1 is SGHRS and CDR2 is YFSETQ in the germline V gene. Trimming pared 2 bases from V and 3 bases from J, leaving 11 bases between. The CDR3 is CASSLSGIANEKLFF. In DNA, the CDR3 is TGCGCCAGCAGCTTATCGGGGATTGCTAATGAAAAACTGTTTTTT.

The V gene is TRBV7-9, the J gene TRBJ1-5; no clear D. Deletions cut 1 base from V and 0 bases from J, with 7 bases between. Germline V CDR1 and CDR2: SEHNR, FQNEAQ (reference sequence). The CDR3 has 15 residues. CDR3 in DNA: TGTGCCAGCAGCTTAGGGCAGCATAGCAATCAGCCCCAGCATTTT. This gives the protein CASSLGQHSNQPQHF. The full variable domain, in which reference TRBV7-9 and TRBJ1-5 provide the parts outside the CDR3, is DTGVSQNPRHKITKRGQNVTFRCDPISEHNRLYWYRQTLGQGPEFLTYFQNEAQLEKSRLLSDRFSAERPKGSFSTLEIQRTEQGDSAMYLCASSLGQHSNQPQHFGDGTRLSIL.

The V and J genes are TRBV6-4 and TRBJ2-7; D call uncertain. CDR1 MRHNA and CDR2 SNTAGT come from the germline V gene. CDR3 length: 11 amino acids. Trimming cost V 9 bases and J 3 bases, with 9 bases left between them. The CDR3 here is CARRVLYEQYF. The CDR3, as DNA: TGTGCCAGACGGGTACTCTACGAGCAGTACTTC.

This chain joins TRBV20-1 and TRBJ2-5; 7 nucleotides align to TRBD2. CDR1 is DFQATT and CDR2 is SNEGSKA in the germline V gene (reference sequence). After removal of 7 bases from V and 5 bases from J, the junction contained 4 bases not matched to a gene. The CDR3 extends over 11 amino acids. CDR3 sequence (DNA): TGCAGTGGGGACTATTCGGAGACCCAGTACTTC. Its translation: CSGDYSETQYF.

This rearrangement joins TRBV19 to TRBJ1-5; 7 bases map to TRBD1. J was trimmed by 2 bases and V by 5 bases; bases with no gene match: 12. The CDR3 spans 17 residues. Germline CDR1 reads LNHDA; CDR2 reads SQIVND (reference sequence). CDR3 coding DNA: TGTGCCAGTAGTGTCATCCCCCAGGGGGGGGGCAATCAGCCCCAGCATTTT. Its translation is CASSVIPQGGGNQPQHF.